This T cell receptor beta chain was obtained from a study of cytomegalovirus exposure and HLA in healthy donors. Looking at the study overall: In terms of ancestry, the Caucasian-associated cluster contained about four fifths of the roughly 400 genotyped donors. Study conclusions and caveats: In a later analysis, a genetic analysis reported fewer productive-TCR N-insertions in an Asian-associated ancestry cluster than the cohort average. A later analysis linked a missense variant in DCLRE1C to the trimming of TCR beta V and J genes. Rates of TCR association differed by HLA locus in a later analysis, with DRB1 highest and HLA-C lowest.

V lost 5 bases, J lost 0 bases, and 16 bases lay in between. The CDR3 contains 15 residues. CDR1 is SQVTM, CDR2 ANQGSEA, per germline. The PCR employed 60 Vbeta primers together with 13 Jbeta primers. Here immunoSEQ multiplex PCR was the method, and the copy in TCRdb shows in-frame clones only, minus some. The table has 100,000 to 130,000 clones, 65% to 85% seen once; the top ten hold approximately 2.4%. As concerns this clone: Antigen unknown.

The V and J genes are TRBV29-1 and TRBJ1-2, with D possibly TRBD1 on 6 matching bases. Sequences were obtained from PBMCs. The receptor comes from a man aged 18 to 29 in good health and CMV-seronegative. The CDR3 DNA follows: TGCAGCGTTCCATCCCAGGGGCTAGCTAACTATGGCTACACCTTC. It specifies CSVPSQGLANYGYTF.